What follows is one T cell receptor (beta chain) and its context. Its antigen remains undetermined. The record has no base qualities; no much larger clone is one base away. TCR beta CDR3 regions were amplified from RNA transcripts. For the first round of RT-PCR on the TCR CDR3, the HTBI primer set was used together with the Qiagen OneStep RT-PCR kit. Libraries were constructed in a second round of multiplex PCR, after which size selection and purification were carried out. Paired-end sequencing of the libraries was performed with 100 bp reads on an Illumina HiSeq2000. The authors' pipeline ran thus. SOAPnuke was used to process the raw data, throwing out any read that contained adapters or uncalled bases, had a mean Phred below 15, or lacked an exact constant-primer or identifier match. High-quality paired reads were merged with COPE v1.2.5, and unique nucleotide sequences were defined as clonotypes. Clonotypes were aligned to IMGT TRBV, TRBD and TRBJ reference segments using MiTCR v1.1. Only V-J combinations with frequency above 0.0001, covering approximately 99% of repertoires, were analysed. The TCS score was defined as the ratio of F50 (clonal expansion) to E x V (chaos), calculated using BLOSUM62-based TCRdist between CDR3 peptides within each V-J. Welch's t-statistics and random forest reduced 450 to 600 V-J features to fewer than 15, which were used in a naive Bayes classifier (R e1071). TCRdb redid the processing of the public reads, applying fastp at Q25 and MiXCR, and retained in-frame beta chains. Each entry merges the rows of one CDR3 protein and shows their most common DNA and genes. It is TCRdb's table, rather than the study itself, that gives the V and J calls and clone size. Within this sample are about 160,000 distinct CDR3 sequences, with about 9.4% of them counted one time only. The ten largest account for roughly 23% of the sample.

From the cysteine up to the phenylalanine, the CDR3 has a length of 14 residues. The sequence is cut down to CDR3 DNA, 42 bases in frame from base 1. Reading the germline V gene (reference sequence) gives CDR1 SEHNR and CDR2 FQNEAQ. V drops 5 bases and J drops 7 bases, leaving 18 bases in between. This entry comes from a study of T cells in Graves' hyperthyroidism and ophthalmopathy (dated 2019 in TCRdb). Context from the whole study: Peripheral blood samples were taken at the time of initial diagnosis, prior to any treatment. To identify distinguishing TCR V-J signatures, a discovery cohort of about 95 patients was used, comprising some 45 with Graves' ophthalmopathy and some 57 with stable Graves' hyperthyroidism. TCR Vbeta CDR3 sequencing of 120 to 150 peripheral blood samples (over 40 ophthalmopathy, about 74 hyperthyroidism and roughly 17 progressor patients) is reported in the paper. The approximately 100 discovery patients were randomly split 7:3 into training and test sets. Once sampling was done, hyperthyroidism patients were given methimazole at a starting dose of 30 mg daily, whereas ophthalmopathy patients were given high-dose intravenous methylprednisolone. Prospective prediction of ophthalmopathy was tested in an independent validation cohort of approximately 18 hyperthyroidism patients and 15 to 17 patients who later progressed to ophthalmopathy. The study also compared thyroid tissue and blood T-cell repertoires from several Graves' hyperthyroidism patients. The full study reports these points: Sample size was not statistically predetermined, and blinding of investigators to group allocation was not performed. A model built on a 13 V-J signature distinguished ophthalmopathy from stable hyperthyroidism, reaching 87.88% sensitivity and about 81% specificity in cross-validation and 80%/75% in testing. Most expanded thyroid clonotypes (frequency above 0.001) were also found in blood, which suggests that blood repertoires may mirror thyroid immune responses. In validation, the model predicted progression to ophthalmopathy with 55% to 71% sensitivity and over 72% specificity, a median of roughly seven months before onset.

Hyperthyroidism patients were newly diagnosed, with disease duration under 2 months, and aged 18 to 65 years. Exclusion was applied to patients with uncontrolled infections, other autoimmune diseases, pregnancy or lactation. Diagnoses were based on clinical symptoms, serum thyroxine and TRAb, thyroid ultrasound and orbital computed tomography. Blood from progressor patients was collected at the time of first diagnosis with hyperthyroidism, before any ophthalmopathy symptoms had appeared. PBMCs were isolated from 10 ml of fresh peripheral blood by Ficoll-Paque density gradient centrifugation. Progressor patients were initially diagnosed with Graves' hyperthyroidism and developed ophthalmopathy during follow-up. Total RNA was extracted using Trizol reagent, and RNA quality was assessed on an Agilent 2100 Bioanalyzer.

The origin of this receptor is a woman aged 18 to 35 with Graves' hyperthyroidism that later progressed to Graves' ophthalmopathy. Sequencing used blood. This chain is built from TRBV7-9 and TRBJ2-7, and TRBD2 may be the D gene, going by 5 matching bases. The CDR3 reads as follows: CASSVRPASGEQYF. The sequenced DNA: TGTGCCAGCAGCGTGCGCCCCGCCTCGGGGGAGCAGTACTTC.